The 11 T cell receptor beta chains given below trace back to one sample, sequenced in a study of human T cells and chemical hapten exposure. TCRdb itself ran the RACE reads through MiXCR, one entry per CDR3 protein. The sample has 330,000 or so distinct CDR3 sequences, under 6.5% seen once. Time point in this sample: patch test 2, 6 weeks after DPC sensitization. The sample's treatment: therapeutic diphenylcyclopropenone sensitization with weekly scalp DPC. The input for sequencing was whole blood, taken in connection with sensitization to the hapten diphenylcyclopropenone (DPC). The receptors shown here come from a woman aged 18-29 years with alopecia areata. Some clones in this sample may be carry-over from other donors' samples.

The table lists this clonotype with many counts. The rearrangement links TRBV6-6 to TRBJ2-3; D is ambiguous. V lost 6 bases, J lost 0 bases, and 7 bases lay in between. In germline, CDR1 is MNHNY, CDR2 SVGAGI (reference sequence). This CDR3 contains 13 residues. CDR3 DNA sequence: TGTGCCAGCAGGCGCGAGAGCACAGATACGCAGTATTTT. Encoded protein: CASRRESTDTQYF.

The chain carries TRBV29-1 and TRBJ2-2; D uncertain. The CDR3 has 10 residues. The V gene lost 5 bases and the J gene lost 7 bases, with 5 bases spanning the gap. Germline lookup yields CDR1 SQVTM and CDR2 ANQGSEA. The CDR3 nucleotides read TGCAGCGTTCTTAACGGGGAGCTGTTTTTT. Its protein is CSVLNGELFF.

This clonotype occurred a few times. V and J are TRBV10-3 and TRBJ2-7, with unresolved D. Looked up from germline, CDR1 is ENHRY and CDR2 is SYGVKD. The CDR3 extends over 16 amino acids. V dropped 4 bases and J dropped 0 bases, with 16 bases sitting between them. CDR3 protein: CAISGSRQLSSYEQYF. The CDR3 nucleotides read TGTGCCATCAGTGGATCGCGGCAGCTCAGCTCCTACGAGCAGTACTTC.

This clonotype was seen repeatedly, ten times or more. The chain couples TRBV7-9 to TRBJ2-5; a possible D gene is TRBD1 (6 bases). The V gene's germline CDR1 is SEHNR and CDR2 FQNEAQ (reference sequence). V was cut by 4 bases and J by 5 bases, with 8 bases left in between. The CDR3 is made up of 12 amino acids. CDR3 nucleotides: TGTGCCAGCAGCTCAACAGGGGAGACCCAGTACTTC. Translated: CASSSTGETQYF.

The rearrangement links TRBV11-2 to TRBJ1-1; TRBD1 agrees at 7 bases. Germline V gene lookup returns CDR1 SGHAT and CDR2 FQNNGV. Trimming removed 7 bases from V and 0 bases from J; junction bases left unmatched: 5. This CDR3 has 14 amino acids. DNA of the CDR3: TGTGCCAGCACCCAACAGGGGCTGAACACTGAAGCTTTCTTT. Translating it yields CASTQQGLNTEAFF. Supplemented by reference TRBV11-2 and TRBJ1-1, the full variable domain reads EAGVAQSPRYKIIEKRQSVAFWCNPISGHATLYWYQQILGQGPKLLIQFQNNGVVDDSQLPKDRFSAERLKGVDSTLKIQPAKLEDSAVYLCASTQQGLNTEAFFGQGTRLTVV.

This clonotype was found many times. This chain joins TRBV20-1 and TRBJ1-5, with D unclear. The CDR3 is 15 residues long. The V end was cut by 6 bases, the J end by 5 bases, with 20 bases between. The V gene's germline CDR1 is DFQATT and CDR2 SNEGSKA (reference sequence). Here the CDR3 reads CSAARADMSHQPQHF. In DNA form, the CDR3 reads TGCAGTGCCGCCCGGGCTGACATGAGCCATCAGCCCCAGCATTTT.

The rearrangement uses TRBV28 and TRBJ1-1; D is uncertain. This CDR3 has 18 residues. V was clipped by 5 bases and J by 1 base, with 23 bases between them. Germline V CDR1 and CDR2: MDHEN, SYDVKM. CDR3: CASSIRVGRMAGNTEAFF. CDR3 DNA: TGTGCCAGCAGTATCCGTGTCGGGCGGATGGCGGGGAACACTGAAGCTTTCTTT.

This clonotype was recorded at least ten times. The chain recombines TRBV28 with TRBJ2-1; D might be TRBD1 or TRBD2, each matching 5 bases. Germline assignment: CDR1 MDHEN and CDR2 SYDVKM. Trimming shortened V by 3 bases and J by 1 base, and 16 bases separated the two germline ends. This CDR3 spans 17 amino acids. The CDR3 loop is CASSFPGPLGSYNEQFF. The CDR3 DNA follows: TGTGCCAGCAGTTTCCCGGGACCCCTCGGGTCCTACAATGAGCAGTTCTTC.

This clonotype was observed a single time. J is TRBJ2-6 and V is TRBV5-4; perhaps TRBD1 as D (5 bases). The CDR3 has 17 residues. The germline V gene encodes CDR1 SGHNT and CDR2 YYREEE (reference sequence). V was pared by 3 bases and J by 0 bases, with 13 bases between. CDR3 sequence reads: CASSSDSFLSGANVLTF. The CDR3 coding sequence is TGTGCCAGCAGCTCCGACAGTTTCCTCTCTGGGGCCAACGTCCTGACTTTC. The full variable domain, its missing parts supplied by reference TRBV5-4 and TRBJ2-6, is ETGVTQSPTHLIKTRGQQVTLRCSSQSGHNTVSWYQQALGQGPQFIFQYYREEENGRGNFPPRFSGLQFPNYSSELNVNALELDDSALYLCASSSDSFLSGANVLTFGAGSRLTVL.

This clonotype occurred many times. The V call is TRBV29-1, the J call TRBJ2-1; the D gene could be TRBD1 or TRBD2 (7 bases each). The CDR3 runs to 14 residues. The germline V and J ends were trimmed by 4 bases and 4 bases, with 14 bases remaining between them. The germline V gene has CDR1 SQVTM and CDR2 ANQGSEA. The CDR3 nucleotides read TGCAGCGTTGGAGGGACAGCGGGATACAATGAGCAGTTCTTC. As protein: CSVGGTAGYNEQFF.

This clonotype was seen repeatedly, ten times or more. In nucleotides, the CDR3 is TGTGCCAGCAGTTTTAATACAGATACGCAGTATTTT. This gives the protein CASSFNTDTQYF. This chain joins TRBV12-3 or TRBV12-4 and TRBJ2-3; D not certain. The germline V and J ends were trimmed by 3 bases and 3 bases, with 4 bases remaining between them. The CDR3 spans 12 residues.